Listed below are T cell receptor beta chains from one sample, sequenced in a study of PD-1 blockade in classical Hodgkin lymphoma. Method: immunoSEQ multiplex PCR; TCRdb's copy keeps in-frame clones and lacks some. Of about 85,000 clones listed, around 90% are singletons. Here the sequenced sample was peripheral blood mononuclear cells (PBMCs), taken before the second cycle of nivolumab. These receptors all stem from a human donor with classical Hodgkin lymphoma. The CDR3 runs from the conserved cysteine through the conserved F or W. D genes are given only for firm matches. Rows may omit the clone size; those that give it use once, few, many or a size class.

size | D | J | V | CDR3 | DNA
- | TRBD1 | TRBJ1-2 | TRBV28 | CASSRRQGYYGYTF | TGTGCCAGCAGTCGAAGACAGGGCTACTATGGCTACACCTTC
few | TRBD1 | TRBJ1-1 | TRBV10-3 | CAIQDRVSVEAFF | TGTGCCATCCAGGACAGGGTGAGTGTCGAAGCTTTCTTT
once | - | TRBJ2-1 | TRBV28 | CASSSIDRYNEQFF | TGTGCCAGCAGTTCAATCGACAGGTACAATGAGCAGTTCTTC
- | - | TRBJ2-7 | TRBV28 | CASSLPGPWNEQYF | TGTGCCAGCAGTTTACCTGGGCCCTGGAACGAGCAGTACTTC
- | TRBD2 | TRBJ2-6 | TRBV2 | CASRTGLAGLSSGANVLTF | TGTGCCAGCAGAACCGGACTAGCGGGACTCTCCTCTGGGGCCAACGTCCTGACTTTC
- | - | TRBJ1-1 | TRBV19 | CASSIDRGLIPLAEAFF | TGTGCCAGTAGTATAGATCGGGGACTCATCCCCCTTGCTGAAGCTTTCTTT
- | - | TRBJ2-7 | TRBV28 | CASSGTRPLYEQYF | TGTGCCAGCTCCGGGACAAGGCCCCTATACGAGCAGTACTTC
- | - | TRBJ1-1 | TRBV18 | CASSEFSTEAFF | TGTGCCAGCTCAGAGTTTAGCACTGAAGCTTTCTTT
- | - | TRBJ2-7 | TRBV27 | CASRPAGFYEQYF | TGTGCCAGCAGGCCCGCGGGATTTTACGAGCAGTACTTC
- | - | TRBJ2-7 | TRBV6-5 | CASLGRLGTYEQYF | TGTGCCAGCCTGGGTCGACTGGGGACCTACGAGCAGTACTTC
- | - | TRBJ1-4 | TRBV6-5 | CASKVTGGGDEKLFF | TGTGCCAGCAAGGTCACGGGAGGGGGTGATGAAAAACTGTTTTTT
- | - | TRBJ2-7 | TRBV6-6 | CASSYNYEQYF | TGTGCCAGCAGTTACAACTACGAGCAGTACTTC
- | - | TRBJ1-1 | TRBV19 | CASTAKRDTEAFF | TGTGCCAGTACCGCGAAGAGGGACACTGAAGCTTTCTTT
- | TRBD1 | TRBJ2-7 | TRBV18 | CASSPPLTGPLYEQYF | TGTGCCAGCTCACCACCTCTGACAGGGCCCCTCTACGAGCAGTACTTC
- | TRBD1 | TRBJ1-1 | TRBV5-1 | CASSSNTDRGKSEAFF | TGCGCCAGCAGCTCAAACACGGACAGGGGAAAGTCTGAAGCTTTCTTT
- | - | TRBJ2-1 | TRBV25-1 | CASGFNEQFF | TGTGCCAGCGGTTTCAATGAGCAGTTCTTC
- | - | TRBJ2-7 | TRBV27 | CASSLRPRYEQYF | TGTGCCAGCAGTTTGAGACCACGATACGAGCAGTACTTC
- | - | TRBJ2-2 | TRBV5-1 | CASSFPGELFF | TGCGCCAGCAGCTTCCCCGGGGAGCTGTTTTTT
- | - | TRBJ1-2 | TRBV5-4 | CASSLYQVVSYGYTF | TGTGCCAGCAGCTTGTATCAGGTGGTGTCCTATGGCTACACCTTC
- | - | TRBJ2-5 | TRBV4-1 | CASSQAGGQPETQYF | TGCGCCAGCAGCCAAGCGGGTGGGCAGCCGGAGACCCAGTACTTC
- | TRBD1 | TRBJ1-2 | TRBV5-4 | CAGGQGNYGYTF | TGTGCCGGGGGACAGGGGAACTATGGCTACACCTTC
- | TRBD1 | TRBJ2-2 | TRBV10-3 | CAINGQGNTGELFF | TGTGCCATCAACGGACAGGGGAACACCGGGGAGCTGTTTTTT
- | - | TRBJ1-4 | TRBV2 | CASSGDYNEKLFF | TGTGCCAGCAGTGGCGACTATAATGAAAAACTGTTTTTT
few | TRBD1 | TRBJ2-3 | TRBV30 | CAWSTGQGERDTQYF | TGTGCCTGGAGCACCGGACAGGGAGAGAGGGATACGCAGTATTTT
- | - | TRBJ2-7 | TRBV9 | CASSVSAPDYEQYF | TGTGCCAGCAGCGTCTCAGCGCCCGACTACGAGCAGTACTTC
once | - | TRBJ2-7 | TRBV27 | CASSSSNNRVRWYEQYF | TGTGCCAGCAGTTCATCCAATAACAGGGTCCGGTGGTACGAGCAGTACTTC
- | TRBD1 | TRBJ2-1 | TRBV6-5 | CASSSETGFYYEQFF | TGTGCCAGCAGTTCGGAGACAGGGTTTTATTATGAGCAGTTCTTC
once | - | TRBJ2-1 | TRBV5-1 | CASSLAPALYNEQFF | TGCGCCAGCAGCTTGGCTCCCGCCCTCTACAATGAGCAGTTCTTC
- | - | TRBJ1-2 | TRBV5-1 | CASSLDGAYGYTF | TGCGCCAGCAGTCTAGACGGAGCCTATGGCTACACCTTC
- | - | TRBJ2-1 | TRBV9 | CASSVVYNEQFF | TGTGCCAGCAGCGTAGTATACAATGAGCAGTTCTTC
once | TRBD2 | TRBJ2-1 | TRBV7-9 | CASSFGGVEQFF | TGTGCCAGCAGCTTCGGGGGGGTTGAGCAGTTCTTC
- | - | TRBJ2-7 | TRBV27 | CASSFNPGVEQYF | TGTGCCAGCAGTTTTAACCCAGGGGTCGAGCAGTACTTC
- | - | TRBJ2-7 | TRBV9 | CASSAGGAPSYEQYF | TGTGCCAGCAGCGCCGGAGGGGCCCCCAGCTACGAGCAGTACTTC
- | - | TRBJ1-1 | TRBV6-1 | CASSEDTGDAFF | TGTGCCAGCAGTGAAGACACCGGCGACGCTTTCTTT
- | - | TRBJ1-1 | TRBV7-9 | CATQGGGGPTEAFF | TGTGCCACTCAGGGAGGGGGAGGGCCCACTGAAGCTTTCTTT
- | - | TRBJ2-7 | TRBV10-1 | CASSEGIYEQYF | TGCGCCAGCAGTGAGGGTATCTACGAGCAGTACTTC